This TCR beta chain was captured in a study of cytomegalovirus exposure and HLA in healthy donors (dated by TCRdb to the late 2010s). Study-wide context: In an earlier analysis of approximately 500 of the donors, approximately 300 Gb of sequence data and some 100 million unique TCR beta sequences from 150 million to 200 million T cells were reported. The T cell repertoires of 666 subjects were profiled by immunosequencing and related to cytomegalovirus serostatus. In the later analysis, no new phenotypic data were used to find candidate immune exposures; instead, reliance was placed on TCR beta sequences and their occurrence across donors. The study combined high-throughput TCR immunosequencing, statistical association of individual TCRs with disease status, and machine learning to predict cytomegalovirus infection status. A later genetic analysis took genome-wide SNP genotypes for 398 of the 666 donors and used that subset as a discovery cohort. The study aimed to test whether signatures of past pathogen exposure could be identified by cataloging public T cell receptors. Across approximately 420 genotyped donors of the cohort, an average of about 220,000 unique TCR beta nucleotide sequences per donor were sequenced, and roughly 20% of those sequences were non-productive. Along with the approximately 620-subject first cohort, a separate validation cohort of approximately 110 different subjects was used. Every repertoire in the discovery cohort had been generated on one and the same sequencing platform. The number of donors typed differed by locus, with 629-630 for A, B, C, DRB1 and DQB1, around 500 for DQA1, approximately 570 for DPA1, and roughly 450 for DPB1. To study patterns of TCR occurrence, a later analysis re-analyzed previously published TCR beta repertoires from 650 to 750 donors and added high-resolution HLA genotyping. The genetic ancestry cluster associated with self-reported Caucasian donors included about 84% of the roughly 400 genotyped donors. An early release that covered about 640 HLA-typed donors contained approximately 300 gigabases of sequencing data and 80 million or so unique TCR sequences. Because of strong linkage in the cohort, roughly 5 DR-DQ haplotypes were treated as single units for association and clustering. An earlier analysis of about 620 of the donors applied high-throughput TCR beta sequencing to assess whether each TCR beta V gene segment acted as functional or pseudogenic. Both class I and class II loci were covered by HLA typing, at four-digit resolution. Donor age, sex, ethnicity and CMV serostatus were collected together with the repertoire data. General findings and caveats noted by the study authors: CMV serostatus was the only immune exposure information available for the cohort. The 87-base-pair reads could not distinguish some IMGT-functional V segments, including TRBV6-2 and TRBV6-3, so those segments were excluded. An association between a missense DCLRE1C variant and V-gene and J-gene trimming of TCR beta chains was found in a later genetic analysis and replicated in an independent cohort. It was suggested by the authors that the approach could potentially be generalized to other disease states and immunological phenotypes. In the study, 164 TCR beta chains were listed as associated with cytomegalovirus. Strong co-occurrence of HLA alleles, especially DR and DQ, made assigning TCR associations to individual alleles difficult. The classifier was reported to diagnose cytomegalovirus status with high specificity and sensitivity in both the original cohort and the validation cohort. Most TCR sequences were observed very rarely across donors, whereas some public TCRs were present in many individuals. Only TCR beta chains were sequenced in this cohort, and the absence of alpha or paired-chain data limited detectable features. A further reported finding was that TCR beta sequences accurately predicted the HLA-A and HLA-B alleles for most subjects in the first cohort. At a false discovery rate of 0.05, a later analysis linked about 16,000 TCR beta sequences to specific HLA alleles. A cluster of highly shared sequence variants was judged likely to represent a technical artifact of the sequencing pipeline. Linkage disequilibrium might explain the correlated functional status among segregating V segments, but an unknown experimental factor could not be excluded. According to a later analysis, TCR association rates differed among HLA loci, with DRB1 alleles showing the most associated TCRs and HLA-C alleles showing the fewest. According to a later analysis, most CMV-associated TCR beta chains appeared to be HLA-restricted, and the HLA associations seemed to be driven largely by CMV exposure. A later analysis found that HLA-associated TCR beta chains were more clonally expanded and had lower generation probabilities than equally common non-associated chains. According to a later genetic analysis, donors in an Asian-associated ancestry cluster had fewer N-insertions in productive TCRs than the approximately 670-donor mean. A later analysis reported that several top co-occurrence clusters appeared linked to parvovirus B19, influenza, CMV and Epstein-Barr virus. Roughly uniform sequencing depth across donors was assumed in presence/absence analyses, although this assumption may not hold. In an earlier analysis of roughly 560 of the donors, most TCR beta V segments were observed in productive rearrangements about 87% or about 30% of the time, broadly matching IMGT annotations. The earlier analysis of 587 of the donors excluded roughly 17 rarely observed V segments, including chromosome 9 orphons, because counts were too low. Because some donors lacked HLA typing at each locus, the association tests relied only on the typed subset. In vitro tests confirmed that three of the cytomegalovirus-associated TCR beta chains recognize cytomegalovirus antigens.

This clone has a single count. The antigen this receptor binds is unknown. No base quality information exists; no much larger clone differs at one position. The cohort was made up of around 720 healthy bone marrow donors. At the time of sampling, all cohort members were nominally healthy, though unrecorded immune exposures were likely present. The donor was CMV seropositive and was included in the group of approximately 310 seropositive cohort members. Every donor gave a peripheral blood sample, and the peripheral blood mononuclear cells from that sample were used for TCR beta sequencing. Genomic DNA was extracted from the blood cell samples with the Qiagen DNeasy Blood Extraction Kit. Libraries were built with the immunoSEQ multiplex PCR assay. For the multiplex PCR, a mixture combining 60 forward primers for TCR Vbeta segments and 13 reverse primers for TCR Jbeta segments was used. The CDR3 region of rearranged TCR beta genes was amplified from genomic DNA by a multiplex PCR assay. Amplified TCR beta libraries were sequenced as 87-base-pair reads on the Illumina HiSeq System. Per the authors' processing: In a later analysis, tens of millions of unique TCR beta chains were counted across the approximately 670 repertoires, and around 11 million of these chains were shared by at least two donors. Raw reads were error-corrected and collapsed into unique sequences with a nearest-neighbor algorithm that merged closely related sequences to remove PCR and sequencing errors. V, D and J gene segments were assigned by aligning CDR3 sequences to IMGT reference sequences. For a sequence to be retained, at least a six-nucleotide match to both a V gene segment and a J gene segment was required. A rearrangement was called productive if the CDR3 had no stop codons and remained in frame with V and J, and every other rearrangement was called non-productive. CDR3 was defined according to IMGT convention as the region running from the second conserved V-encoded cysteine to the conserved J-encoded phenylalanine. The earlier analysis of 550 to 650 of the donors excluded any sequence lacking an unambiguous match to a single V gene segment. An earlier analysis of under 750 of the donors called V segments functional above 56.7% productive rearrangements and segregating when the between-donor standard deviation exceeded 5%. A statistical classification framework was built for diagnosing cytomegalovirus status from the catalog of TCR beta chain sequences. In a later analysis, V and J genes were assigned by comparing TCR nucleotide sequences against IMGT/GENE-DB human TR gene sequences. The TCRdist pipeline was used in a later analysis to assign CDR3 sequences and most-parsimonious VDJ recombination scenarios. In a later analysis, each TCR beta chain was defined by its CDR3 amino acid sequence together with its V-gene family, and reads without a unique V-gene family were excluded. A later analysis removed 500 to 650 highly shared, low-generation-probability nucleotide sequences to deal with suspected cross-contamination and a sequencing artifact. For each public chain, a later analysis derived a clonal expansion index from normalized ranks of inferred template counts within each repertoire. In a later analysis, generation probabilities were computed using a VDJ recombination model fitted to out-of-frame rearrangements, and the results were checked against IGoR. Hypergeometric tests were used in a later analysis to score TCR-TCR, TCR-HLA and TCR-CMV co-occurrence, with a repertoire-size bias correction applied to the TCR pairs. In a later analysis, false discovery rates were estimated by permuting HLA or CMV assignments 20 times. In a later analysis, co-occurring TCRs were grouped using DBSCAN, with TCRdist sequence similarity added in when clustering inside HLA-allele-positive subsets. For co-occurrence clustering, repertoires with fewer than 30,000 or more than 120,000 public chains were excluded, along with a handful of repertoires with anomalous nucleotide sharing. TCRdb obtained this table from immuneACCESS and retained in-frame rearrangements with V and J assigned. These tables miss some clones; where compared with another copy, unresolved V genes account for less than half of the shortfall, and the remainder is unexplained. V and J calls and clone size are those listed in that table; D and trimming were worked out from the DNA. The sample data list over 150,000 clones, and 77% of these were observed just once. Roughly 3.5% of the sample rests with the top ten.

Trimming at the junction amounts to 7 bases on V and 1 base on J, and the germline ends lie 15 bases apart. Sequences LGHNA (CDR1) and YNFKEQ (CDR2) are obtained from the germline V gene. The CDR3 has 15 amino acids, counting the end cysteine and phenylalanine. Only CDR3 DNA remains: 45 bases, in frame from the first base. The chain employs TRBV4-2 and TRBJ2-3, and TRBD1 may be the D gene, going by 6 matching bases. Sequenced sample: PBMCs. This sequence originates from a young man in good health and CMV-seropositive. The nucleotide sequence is TGTGCCAGCACCTTACAGGGATCGGGCACAGATACGCAGTATTTT. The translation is CASTLQGSGTDTQYF.